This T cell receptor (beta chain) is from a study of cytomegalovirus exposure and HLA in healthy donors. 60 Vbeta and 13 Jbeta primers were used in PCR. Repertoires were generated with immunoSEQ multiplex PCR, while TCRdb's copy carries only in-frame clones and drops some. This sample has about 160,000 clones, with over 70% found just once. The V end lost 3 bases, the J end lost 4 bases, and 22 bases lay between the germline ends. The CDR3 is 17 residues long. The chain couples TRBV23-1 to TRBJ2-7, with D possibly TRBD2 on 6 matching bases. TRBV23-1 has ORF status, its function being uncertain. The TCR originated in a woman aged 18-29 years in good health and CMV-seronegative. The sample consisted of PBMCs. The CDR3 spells CASSHPQGLLVGYEQYF. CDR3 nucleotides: TGCGCCAGCAGTCACCCCCAGGGACTTTTAGTGGGGTACGAGCAGTACTTC.